The entry that follows covers one T cell receptor beta chain sequence. This entry comes from a study of blood T cell repertoires in COVID-19. Study in general: Samples taken during acute and convalescent COVID-19 were collected in the United States, Italy and Spain. From T cells, B-cell-depleted T cells, or PBMCs came the material, which was cDNA or gDNA.

As handled by the study authors: Scientists estimated how many nucleated cells there were by amplifying reference gene primers. The repertoire was sequenced with immunoSEQ multiplex PCR; TCRdb's copy has only in-frame clones and lacks some. The V and J calls and clone size are taken from that table; D and trimming were inferred from the DNA. Of around 320,000 clones in the sample, around nine tenths are singletons; the top ten hold more than 9.5%. CDR3 length equals 15 residues. The V end was cut by 6 bases, the J end by 9 bases, with 21 bases between. CDR1 is LGHNT, CDR2 FRNRAP, per germline. This TCR was recovered from a woman aged 30 to 39 with COVID-19, enrolled during active disease. The chain couples TRBV12-5 to TRBJ2-1; D may be TRBD2 (6 bases). The material sequenced was peripheral blood. The CDR3 loop reads CASGNGVAVLSEQFF. The CDR3 nucleotides read TGTGCTAGTGGGAACGGTGTAGCGGTGCTTAGTGAGCAGTTCTTC.